Listed below are T cell receptor beta chains from one sample, sequenced in a study of human T cells and chemical hapten exposure. TCRdb reprocessed the RACE reads via MiXCR and lists one record per CDR3 protein. There are 80,000 to 100,000 distinct CDR3 sequences in the sample; 9.6% occur only once, and around 4% lies in the top ten. The sample was whole blood, taken in connection with sensitization to the hapten diphenylcyclopropenone (DPC). The receptor set was obtained from a woman aged 40 to 49 with alopecia areata. Some clones in this sample may be carry-over from other donors' samples. The CDR3 runs from the conserved cysteine through the conserved F or W. The order of the fields is V gene, clone size, D gene, CDR3 protein. The D gene is left open where the match is weak. Rows may omit the clone size; those that give it use once, few, many or a size class.

V gene: TRBV7-9
clone size: NA
D gene: TRBD2
CDR3 protein: CASSDPRLGTSGGKSSYNEQFF

V gene: TRBV7-2
clone size: many
D gene: NA
CDR3 protein: CASSLNRGTDTQYF

V gene: TRBV20-1
clone size: few
D gene: TRBD2
CDR3 protein: CSARVGGGAQETQYF

V gene: TRBV11-3
clone size: few
D gene: TRBD2
CDR3 protein: CASSTPLAGGGVETQYF

V gene: TRBV28
clone size: NA
D gene: NA
CDR3 protein: CASTSNYGYTF

V gene: TRBV7-6
clone size: few
D gene: TRBD2
CDR3 protein: CASSPGGRGATKNIQYF

V gene: TRBV7-2
clone size: many
D gene: NA
CDR3 protein: CASSAPGALGAGELFF

V gene: TRBV12-5
clone size: many
D gene: NA
CDR3 protein: CASGVRPRPNIQYF

V gene: TRBV7-6
clone size: few
D gene: NA
CDR3 protein: CASSLETANEKLFF

V gene: TRBV2
clone size: few
D gene: NA
CDR3 protein: CASSSARTNTGELFF

V gene: TRBV11-1
clone size: NA
D gene: NA
CDR3 protein: CASSPSTMSSYNEQFF

V gene: TRBV11-2
clone size: few
D gene: TRBD2
CDR3 protein: CASRLGLAWDEQFF

V gene: TRBV6-2/TRBV6-3
clone size: few
D gene: NA
CDR3 protein: CASRPGTRGTEAFF

V gene: TRBV6-5
clone size: many
D gene: NA
CDR3 protein: CASSYSRIGAGNYEQYF

V gene: TRBV20-1
clone size: NA
D gene: NA
CDR3 protein: CSPSNYGYTF